This T cell receptor (beta chain) stems from a study of cytomegalovirus exposure and HLA in healthy donors. Study outcomes and limitations: In vitro experiments confirmed that a few CMV-associated chains were specific for CMV antigens. Sequencing likely caused a cluster of highly shared sequence variants.

PCR was performed using 60 Vbeta and 13 Jbeta primers. This table comes from immunoSEQ multiplex PCR, and its TCRdb copy is limited to in-frame clones, with some not included. The table lists approximately 110,000 clones, roughly 81% of them singletons. This clone is a singleton in its sample. Its antigen is currently unknown. This sample also contains other DNA sequences that code for the same CDR3. Germline V gene sequence: CDR1 SGHRS, CDR2 YFSETQ. The CDR3 runs to 11 residues. V was cut by 0 bases and J by 8 bases, with 3 bases left in between. Sequencing was done on a sample of PBMCs. The V and J genes are TRBV5-1 and TRBJ2-1; the D is unclear. The clonotype comes from a woman aged 25 to 39 in good health and CMV-seronegative. The CDR3 DNA reads TGCGCCAGCAGCTTGGCCGATGAGCAGTTCTTC. Translation gives CASSLADEQFF.